The clone carrying this TCR beta chain was detected a few times. One entry per CDR3 protein, called by TCRdb with MiXCR from the 5' RACE reads. Of some 85,000 distinct CDR3 sequences detected, roughly 5% appear once; the ten largest clones hold about 7.5%. The record originates from a study of T cells of healthy individuals. Trimming stripped 1 base from V and 10 bases from J, with 14 bases between. Per germline, CDR1 SEHNR and CDR2 FQNEAQ (reference sequence). The CDR3 is 13 amino acids. The TCR originated in a female donor in good health. The chain recombines TRBV7-9 with TRBJ2-7, with D unclear. For the CDR3, the DNA is TGTGCCAGCAGCTTAGGACCACTCGAGCGACAGTACTTC. It codes for CASSLGPLERQYF.